This T cell receptor beta chain was captured in a study of PD-1 blockade in classical Hodgkin lymphoma. Findings and caveats of the study: What caused the repertoire differences, perhaps disease activity or prior therapy, remains undefined. Relapsed/refractory patients reportedly had lower baseline diversity than newly diagnosed patients.

In regard to this clone: What it binds is unknown.

The repertoire was sequenced with immunoSEQ multiplex PCR; TCRdb's copy has only in-frame clones and lacks some. Here the sample spans approximately 73,000 clones, 90% to 95% being singletons. All patients experienced relapse after autologous stem cell transplantation, and brentuximab vedotin exposure was variable. This CDR3 has 20 residues. Germline values: CDR1 SGDLS, CDR2 YYNGEE. V was pared by 2 bases and J by 0 bases, with 11 bases of the junction left unmatched. This sequence joins TRBV9 and TRBJ2-6, with 10 bases matching TRBD1. This receptor was identified in a human donor with classical Hodgkin lymphoma. Sample: peripheral blood mononuclear cells (PBMCs), taken at baseline. For the CDR3, the DNA is TGTGCCAGCAGCGTCCGTCCGGACAGGGGGGATCCCTCTGGGGCCAACGTCCTGACTTTC. Translating gives CASSVRPDRGDPSGANVLTF.